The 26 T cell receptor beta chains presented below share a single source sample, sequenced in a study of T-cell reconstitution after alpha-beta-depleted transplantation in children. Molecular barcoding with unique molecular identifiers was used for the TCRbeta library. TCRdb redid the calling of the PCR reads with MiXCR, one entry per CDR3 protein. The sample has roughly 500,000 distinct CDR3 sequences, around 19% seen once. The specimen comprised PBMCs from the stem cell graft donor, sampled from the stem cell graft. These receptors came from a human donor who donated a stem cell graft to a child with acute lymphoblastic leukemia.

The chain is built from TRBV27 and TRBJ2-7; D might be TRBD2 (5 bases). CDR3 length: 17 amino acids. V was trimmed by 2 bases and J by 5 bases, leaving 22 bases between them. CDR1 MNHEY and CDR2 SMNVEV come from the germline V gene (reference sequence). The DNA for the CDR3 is TGTGCCAGCAGTTTAGAATCCCCTAGCACCTATACCGACGAGCAGTACTTC. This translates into CASSLESPSTYTDEQYF.

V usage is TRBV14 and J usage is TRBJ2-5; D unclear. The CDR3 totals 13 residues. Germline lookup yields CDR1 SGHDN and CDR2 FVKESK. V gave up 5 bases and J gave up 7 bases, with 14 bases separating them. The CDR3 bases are TGTGCCAGCAGCGGCGGAACCACCGGGACCCAGTACTTC. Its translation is CASSGGTTGTQYF.

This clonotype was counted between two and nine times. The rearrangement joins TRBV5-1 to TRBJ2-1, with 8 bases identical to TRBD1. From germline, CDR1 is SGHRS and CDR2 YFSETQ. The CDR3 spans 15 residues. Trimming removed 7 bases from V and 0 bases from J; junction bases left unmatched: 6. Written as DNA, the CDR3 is TGCGCCAGCCGTAGACAGGGGAGCTCCTACAATGAGCAGTTCTTC. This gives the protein CASRRQGSSYNEQFF.

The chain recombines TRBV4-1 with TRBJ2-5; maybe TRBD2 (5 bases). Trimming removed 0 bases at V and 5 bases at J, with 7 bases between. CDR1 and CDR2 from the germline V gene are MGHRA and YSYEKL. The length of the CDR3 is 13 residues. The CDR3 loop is CASSQDGEETQYF. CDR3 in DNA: TGCGCCAGCAGCCAAGATGGGGAGGAGACCCAGTACTTC.

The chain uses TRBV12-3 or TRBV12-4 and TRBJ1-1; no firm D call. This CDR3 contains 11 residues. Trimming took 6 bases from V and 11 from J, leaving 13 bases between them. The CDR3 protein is CASSPGPGAFF. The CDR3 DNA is TGTGCCAGCAGCCCTGGCCCGGGGGCTTTCTTT.

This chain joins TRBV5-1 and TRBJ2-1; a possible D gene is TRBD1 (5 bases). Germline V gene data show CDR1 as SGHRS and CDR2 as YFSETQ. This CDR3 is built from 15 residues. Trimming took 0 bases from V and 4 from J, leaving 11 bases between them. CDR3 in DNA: TGCGCCAGCAGCTTGGAGCAGGGAAGGTACAATGAGCAGTTCTTC. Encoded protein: CASSLEQGRYNEQFF.

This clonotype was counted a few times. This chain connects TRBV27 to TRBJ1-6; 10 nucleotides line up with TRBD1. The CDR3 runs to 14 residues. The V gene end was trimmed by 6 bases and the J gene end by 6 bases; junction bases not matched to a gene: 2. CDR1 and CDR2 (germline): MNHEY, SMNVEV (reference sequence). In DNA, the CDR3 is TGTGCCAGCAGCCGGACAGGGGGTAATTCACCCCTCCACTTT. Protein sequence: CASSRTGGNSPLHF.

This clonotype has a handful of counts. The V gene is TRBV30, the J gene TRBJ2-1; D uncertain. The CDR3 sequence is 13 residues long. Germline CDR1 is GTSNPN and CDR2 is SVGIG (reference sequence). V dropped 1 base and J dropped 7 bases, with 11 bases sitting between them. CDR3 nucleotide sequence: TGTGCCTGGAGTGACACGGGTGTTAATGAGCAGTTCTTC. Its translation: CAWSDTGVNEQFF.

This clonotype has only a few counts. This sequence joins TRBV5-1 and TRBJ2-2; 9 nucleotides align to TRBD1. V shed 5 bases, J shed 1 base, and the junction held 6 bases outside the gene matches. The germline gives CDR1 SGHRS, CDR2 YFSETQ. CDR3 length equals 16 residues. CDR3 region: CASRMPGQGNTGELFF. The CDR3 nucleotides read TGCGCCAGCAGGATGCCGGGACAGGGGAACACCGGGGAGCTGTTTTTT.

CDR3 residues: CAISESTQGSKAFF. DNA of the CDR3: TGTGCCATCAGTGAGTCGACTCAGGGCTCTAAAGCTTTCTTT. The gene calls are TRBV10-3 and TRBJ1-1, with TRBD1 as a possible D gene (5 bases). Per germline, CDR1 ENHRY and CDR2 SYGVKD. V lost 0 bases and J 9 bases, leaving 14 bases between the germline ends. This CDR3 is built from 14 residues.

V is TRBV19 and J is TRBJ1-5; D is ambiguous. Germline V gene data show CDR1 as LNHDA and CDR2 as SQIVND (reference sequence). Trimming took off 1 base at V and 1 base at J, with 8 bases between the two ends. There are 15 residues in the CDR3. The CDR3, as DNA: TGTGCCAGTAGTATAGTCGCGGAGAGCAATCAGCCCCAGCATTTT. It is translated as CASSIVAESNQPQHF.

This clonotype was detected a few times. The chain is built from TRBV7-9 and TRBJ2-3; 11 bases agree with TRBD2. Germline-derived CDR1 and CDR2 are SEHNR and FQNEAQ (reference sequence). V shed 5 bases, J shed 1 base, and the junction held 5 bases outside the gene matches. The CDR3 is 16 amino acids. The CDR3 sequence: CASSPGTSGRTDTQYF. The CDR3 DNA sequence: TGTGCCAGCAGCCCTGGGACTAGCGGCCGCACAGATACGCAGTATTTT.

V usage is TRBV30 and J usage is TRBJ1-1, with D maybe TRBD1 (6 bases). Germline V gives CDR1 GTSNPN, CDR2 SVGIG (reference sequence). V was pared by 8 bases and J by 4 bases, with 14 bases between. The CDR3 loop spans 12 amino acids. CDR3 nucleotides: TGTGCCCGCTCGGCAGGGGTCACTGAAGCTTTCTTT. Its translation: CARSAGVTEAFF.

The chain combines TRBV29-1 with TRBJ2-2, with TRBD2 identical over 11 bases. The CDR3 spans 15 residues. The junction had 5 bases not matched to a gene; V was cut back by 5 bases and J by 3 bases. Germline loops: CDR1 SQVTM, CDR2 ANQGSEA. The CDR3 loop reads CSVLGTSGYTGELFF. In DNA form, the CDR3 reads TGCAGCGTTCTTGGGACTAGCGGTTACACCGGGGAGCTGTTTTTT.

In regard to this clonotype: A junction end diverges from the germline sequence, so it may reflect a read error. The CDR3 protein is CACSQVISGRVLLETQYF. Written as DNA, the CDR3 is TGTGCCTGCAGCCAAGTTATTAGCGGGAGGGTTTTGCTAGAGACCCAGTACTTC. The chain carries TRBV3-1 and TRBJ2-5, with TRBD2 matching over 11 bases. This CDR3 has 18 residues. Germline V CDR1 and CDR2: LGHDT, YNNKEL (reference sequence).

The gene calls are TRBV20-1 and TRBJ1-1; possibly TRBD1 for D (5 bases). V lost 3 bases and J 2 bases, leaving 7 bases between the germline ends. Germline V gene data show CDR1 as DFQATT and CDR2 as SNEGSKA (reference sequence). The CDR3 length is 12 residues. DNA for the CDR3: TGCAGTGCTAGGGGGCCTAACACTGAAGCTTTCTTT. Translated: CSARGPNTEAFF.

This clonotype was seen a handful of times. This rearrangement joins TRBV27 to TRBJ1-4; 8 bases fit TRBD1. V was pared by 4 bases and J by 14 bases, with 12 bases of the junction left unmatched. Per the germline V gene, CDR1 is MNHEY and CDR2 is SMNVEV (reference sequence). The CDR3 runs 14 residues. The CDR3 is CASSSATGVEGLFF. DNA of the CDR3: TGTGCCAGCAGTTCCGCGACAGGGGTTGAGGGTCTGTTTTTT. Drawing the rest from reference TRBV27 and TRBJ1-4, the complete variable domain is EAQVTQNPRYLITVTGKKLTVTCSQNMNHEYMSWYRQDPGLGLRQIYYSMNVEVTDKGDVPEGYKVSRKEKRNFPLILESPSPNQTSLYFCASSSATGVEGLFFGSGTQLSVL.

This chain's CDR3 is CSVGLLAGPYNEQFF. The CDR3 coding sequence is TGCAGCGTTGGTTTACTAGCGGGTCCCTACAATGAGCAGTTCTTC. The rearrangement joins TRBV29-1 to TRBJ2-1; 9 bases fit TRBD2. The V gene end was trimmed by 4 bases and the J gene end by 2 bases; junction bases not matched to a gene: 6. CDR3 size: 15 residues. CDR1 and CDR2 (germline): SQVTM, ANQGSEA.

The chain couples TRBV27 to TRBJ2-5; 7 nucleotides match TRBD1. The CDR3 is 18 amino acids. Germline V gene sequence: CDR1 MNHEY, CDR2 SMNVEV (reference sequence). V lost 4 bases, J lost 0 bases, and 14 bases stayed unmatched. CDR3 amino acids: CASSSLLTGTAYQETQYF. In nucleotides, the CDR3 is TGTGCCAGCAGTTCCCTCCTTACCGGGACAGCGTACCAAGAGACCCAGTACTTC.

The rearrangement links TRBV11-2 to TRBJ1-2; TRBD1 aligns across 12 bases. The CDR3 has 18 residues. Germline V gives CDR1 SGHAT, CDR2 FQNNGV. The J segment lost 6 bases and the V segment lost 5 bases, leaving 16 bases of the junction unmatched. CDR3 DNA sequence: TGTGCCAGCAGCGACGGGGGCCGGGACAGGGGGCGTAGGGATGGCTACACCTTC. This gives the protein CASSDGGRDRGRRDGYTF. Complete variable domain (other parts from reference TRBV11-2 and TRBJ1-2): EAGVAQSPRYKIIEKRQSVAFWCNPISGHATLYWYQQILGQGPKLLIQFQNNGVVDDSQLPKDRFSAERLKGVDSTLKIQPAKLEDSAVYLCASSDGGRDRGRRDGYTFGSGTRLTVV.

CDR3 coding DNA: TGTGCCAGCAGCCTAGGACAGGGGGGCTCTGGAAACACCATATATTTT. Translated, it gives CASSLGQGGSGNTIYF. The rearrangement joins TRBV6-1 to TRBJ1-3, with 10 bases aligning to TRBD1. V was clipped by 6 bases and J by 0 bases; unmatched bases: 5. This CDR3 is built from 16 residues. The V gene's germline CDR1 is MNHNS and CDR2 SASEGT.

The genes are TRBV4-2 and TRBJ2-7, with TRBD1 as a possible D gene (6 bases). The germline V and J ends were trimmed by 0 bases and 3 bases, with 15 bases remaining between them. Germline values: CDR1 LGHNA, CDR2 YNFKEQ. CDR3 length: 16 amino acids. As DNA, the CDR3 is TGTGCCAGCAGCCAAGACCCCGGACAGAACGGCTACGAGCAGTACTTC. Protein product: CASSQDPGQNGYEQYF.

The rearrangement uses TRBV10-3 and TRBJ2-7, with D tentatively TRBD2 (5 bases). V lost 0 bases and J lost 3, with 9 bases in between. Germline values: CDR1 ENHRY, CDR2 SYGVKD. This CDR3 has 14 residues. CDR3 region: CAISESGDFYEQYF. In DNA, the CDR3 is TGTGCCATCAGTGAGTCCGGGGATTTCTACGAGCAGTACTTC.

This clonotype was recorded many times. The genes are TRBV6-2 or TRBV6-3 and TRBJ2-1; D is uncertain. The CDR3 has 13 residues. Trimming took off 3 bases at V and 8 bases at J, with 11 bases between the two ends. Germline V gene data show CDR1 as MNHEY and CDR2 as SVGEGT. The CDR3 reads CASSYFRPDEQFF. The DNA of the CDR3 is TGTGCCAGCAGTTATTTCCGACCCGATGAGCAGTTCTTC.

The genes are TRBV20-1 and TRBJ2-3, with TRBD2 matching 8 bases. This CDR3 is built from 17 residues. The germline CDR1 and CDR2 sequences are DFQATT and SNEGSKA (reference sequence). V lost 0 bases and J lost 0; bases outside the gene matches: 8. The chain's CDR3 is CSARDRGGRASTDTQYF. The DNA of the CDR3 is TGCAGTGCTAGAGATCGGGGGGGCAGGGCCAGCACAGATACGCAGTATTTT.

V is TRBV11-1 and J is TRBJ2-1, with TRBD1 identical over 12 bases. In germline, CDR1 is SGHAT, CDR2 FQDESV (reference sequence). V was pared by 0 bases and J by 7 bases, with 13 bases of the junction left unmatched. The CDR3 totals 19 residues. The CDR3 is CASSLARARDRGRPNEQFF. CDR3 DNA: TGTGCCAGCAGCTTAGCCCGGGCCCGGGACAGGGGGCGGCCAAATGAGCAGTTCTTC.